The source of this T cell receptor beta chain is a study of control samples from healthy donors and cancer patients. This clone was counted a single time. Trimming took 8 bases from V and 0 from J, leaving 6 bases between them. Germline loops: CDR1 ENHRY, CDR2 SYGVKD. The CDR3 covers 12 residues. Using immunoSEQ multiplex PCR, the repertoire was profiled, and TCRdb retains in-frame clones only, with some absent. The sample includes roughly 88,000 clones, 85% of them seen just once. Input material: blood. This clonotype was sampled from a man aged 25 to 45 in good health. The chain combines TRBV10-3 with TRBJ2-3; D gene ambiguous. The CDR3 here is CAIGRSTDTQYF. As DNA, the CDR3 is TGTGCCATCGGGCGCAGCACAGATACGCAGTATTTT.